The 15 T cell receptor beta chains reported below all come from one sample, sequenced in a study of T cell changes during pregnancy in multiple sclerosis. Only in-frame clones appear in the TCRdb table, and some are missing; sequencing was by immunoSEQ multiplex PCR. The sample lists roughly 24,000 clones, about 87% occurring once. Sequences were derived from CD4+ T cells from peripheral blood mononuclear cells, sampled in the second trimester of pregnancy. These receptors all come from a female donor in good health, enrolled as a control in a pregnancy study.

This clone occurred once. V usage is TRBV7-2 and J usage is TRBJ2-5; tentatively, D is TRBD2 (6 bases). In germline, CDR1 is SGHTA, CDR2 FQGNSA. The CDR3 loop spans 15 amino acids. The V end lost 2 bases, the J end lost 0 bases, and 10 bases lay between the germline ends. Written as DNA, the CDR3 is TGTGCCAGCAGCTTATTGTGGGACTACCAAGAGACCCAGTACTTC. Protein: CASSLLWDYQETQYF.

The chain has TRBV9 and TRBJ1-6; D is unclear. The CDR3 consists of 15 residues. Germline V lookup: CDR1 SGDLS, CDR2 YYNGEE. V shed 0 bases and J shed 9 bases, with 13 bases lying between them. CDR3 residues: CASSVGLMRGSPLHF. CDR3 DNA sequence: TGTGCCAGCAGCGTAGGACTCATGCGGGGTTCACCCCTCCACTTT.

The rearrangement joins TRBV10-3 to TRBJ2-6, with 9 bases matching TRBD1. This CDR3 region has 18 residues. V was pared by 4 bases and J by 0 bases, with 7 bases of the junction left unmatched. Per the germline V gene, CDR1 is ENHRY and CDR2 is SYGVKD. CDR3 bases: TGTGCCATCAGTGTGATCGAGACAGGGGGCTCTGGGGCCAACGTCCTGACTTTC. It codes for CAISVIETGGSGANVLTF.

Concerning this clone: Other DNA sequences in the sample encode the same CDR3. The chain links TRBV13 to TRBJ2-1; TRBD1 aligns across 10 bases. With V trimmed by 0 bases and J by 6 bases, 2 bases remained unmatched. The CDR3 totals 15 residues. The germline CDR1 and CDR2 sequences are PRHDT and FYEKMQ (reference sequence). The CDR3 DNA reads as TGTGCCAGCAGCTTAGGTCGGGACAGGGGCAATGAGCAGTTCTTC. Protein product: CASSLGRDRGNEQFF.

The chain employs TRBV18 and TRBJ1-2; 9 positions match TRBD1. V lost 2 bases to trimming and J lost 2 bases; unmatched junction nucleotides: 9. This CDR3 is 17 amino acids long. Germline loops: CDR1 KGHSH, CDR2 LQKENI. CDR3 sequence (DNA): TGTGCCAGCTCACCAGGGACAGGGATGGGCGGAAACTATGGCTACACCTTC. Encoded protein: CASSPGTGMGGNYGYTF.

The chain combines TRBV11-2 with TRBJ2-7, with D possibly TRBD2 on 5 matching bases. CDR1 and CDR2 (germline): SGHAT, FQNNGV. CDR3 length equals 14 residues. V was pared by 5 bases and J by 3 bases, with 14 bases between. The CDR3 is CASSRGEGVYEQYF. As DNA, the CDR3 is TGTGCCAGCAGCCGAGGCGAGGGTGTCTACGAGCAGTACTTC.

This clone was seen a few times. The V call is TRBV5-1, the J call TRBJ2-3, with a tentative D call TRBD1 (6 bases). Germline V lookup: CDR1 SGHRS, CDR2 YFSETQ. This CDR3 has 14 residues. Trimming took off 4 bases at V and 5 bases at J, with 14 bases between the two ends. The CDR3 sequence: CASSTKDSRDTQYF. The CDR3 DNA reads as TGCGCCAGCAGCACCAAGGACAGTCGAGATACGCAGTATTTT.

The chain employs TRBV4-1 and TRBJ1-1, with TRBD1 matching over 9 bases. CDR1 and CDR2 from the germline V gene are MGHRA and YSYEKL. The CDR3 is 14 amino acids. J lost 11 bases, V lost 5 bases, and 12 bases had no gene match. The CDR3 nucleotides are TGCGCCAGCAGCACAACAGGGGGCGTGAGTTTCGCTTTCTTT. Encoded protein: CASSTTGGVSFAFF.

The rearrangement joins TRBV28 to TRBJ2-4, with D perhaps TRBD1 (5 bases). With 4 bases removed from V and 0 bases from J, the gap between germline ends came to 10 bases. CDR3 length: 15 residues. Germline CDR1 reads MDHEN; CDR2 reads SYDVKM. CDR3 sequence reads: CASSWTLVAKNIQYF. The DNA for the CDR3 is TGTGCCAGCAGTTGGACACTTGTAGCCAAAAACATTCAGTACTTC.

By sample share, this clone is medium-sized. This chain links TRBV2 with TRBJ2-2; no definite D call. Germline V gene lookup returns CDR1 SNHLY and CDR2 FYNNEI. Between the trimmed V and J ends, which lost 7 bases and 14 bases, there was a span of 17 bases. This CDR3 is built from 12 residues. The CDR3 spells CASTDSARFLFF. The CDR3 region has the DNA TGTGCCAGCACCGATTCCGCCAGGTTTCTGTTTTTT.

The sample holds a few counts of this clone. The CDR3 spells CASSDFRGFNTGELFF. The CDR3 region has the DNA TGTGCCAGCAGTGACTTTCGCGGGTTTAACACCGGGGAGCTGTTTTTT. The rearrangement links TRBV25-1 to TRBJ2-2; D is perhaps TRBD2 (5 bases). V was clipped by 3 bases and J by 2 bases, with 13 bases between them. The CDR3 has 16 residues. Germline CDR1 and CDR2: MGHDK and SYGVNS.

V is TRBV28 and J is TRBJ1-6; a weak D match, TRBD1 (5 bases). The CDR3 spans 16 residues. V lost 3 bases, J lost 7 bases, and 16 bases lay in between. CDR1 is MDHEN, CDR2 SYDVKM, per germline. The CDR3 sequence: CASSFASGGANSPLHF. The CDR3 DNA reads as TGTGCCAGCAGTTTCGCTTCGGGGGGTGCGAATTCACCCCTCCACTTT.

V usage is TRBV6-1 and J usage is TRBJ2-1; TRBD1 matches at 9 bases. Germline values: CDR1 MNHNS, CDR2 SASEGT. The CDR3 loop spans 16 amino acids. Unmatched junction bases numbered 7, after V lost 2 bases and J lost 5 bases. CDR3 region: CASSEPGQGPNNEQFF. CDR3 bases: TGTGCCAGCAGTGAACCGGGACAGGGCCCCAACAATGAGCAGTTCTTC.

The chain joins TRBV7-8 to TRBJ1-6; tentatively, D is TRBD1 (6 bases). Trimming cost V 1 base and J 8 bases, with 24 bases left between them. This CDR3 spans 19 amino acids. Per the germline V gene, CDR1 is SGHVS and CDR2 is FQNEAQ. CDR3 in amino acids: CASSLVGLYQGIKHSPLHF. In DNA, the CDR3 is TGTGCCAGCAGCTTAGTCGGACTGTATCAGGGGATTAAACATTCACCCCTCCACTTT.

The rearrangement links TRBV28 to TRBJ1-4, with D uncertain. The length of the CDR3 is 13 residues. V lost 6 bases and J lost 10, with 15 bases in between. CDR1 and CDR2 from the germline V gene are MDHEN and SYDVKM. In DNA form, the CDR3 reads TGTGCCAGCAGCCGACTCCCCTTAGGAAAACTGTTTTTT. Its translation: CASSRLPLGKLFF.